The T cell receptor (beta chain) described here comes from a study of radiotherapy plus CTLA-4 blockade in lung cancer (dated by TCRdb to 2016 to 2018). In terms of the full investigation: Among enrolled patients, about 17% had an objective response and roughly 30% reached disease control.

Turning to this clone: Its target antigen remains unknown. No clone much larger than this one lies a single base away; base qualities are absent.

General study outcomes and caveats: Increased serum interferon-beta after radiation, together with early dynamic changes in blood T cell clones, were reported to be the strongest predictors of response. After treatment with radiotherapy and ipilimumab, TCR clones that originated in tumors expanded in peripheral blood.

The method behind the library was the immunoSEQ multiplex PCR assay. This is the immuneACCESS table as TCRdb keeps it, with only in-frame sequences that have V and J called. A part of the clones is gone; compared with another copy, unresolved V genes explain less than half, and the rest is unexplained. Here the sample has tens of thousands of clones; about 80% occur a single time. About 9.1% of the sample is in the top ten clones. The study tested focal radiation therapy combined with CTLA-4 blockade (ipilimumab) in patients with chemo-refractory metastatic non-small-cell lung cancer. This TCR came from a human donor with non-small cell lung cancer who had a complete response to radiotherapy plus ipilimumab. The starting material was peripheral blood, obtained from a patient treated with radiotherapy plus ipilimumab.

In nucleotide form, the sequence is TGTGCCAGCAGCTCAGGAACAGGGAACACTGAAGCTTTCTTT. This yields the protein CASSSGTGNTEAFF. The V and J genes are TRBV11-2 and TRBJ1-1; the D gene is perhaps TRBD1, from 5 matching bases. Reading from cysteine to phenylalanine, the CDR3 counts 14 amino acids. The kept DNA is CDR3 alone, 42 bases in frame from the first base. CDR1 SGHAT and CDR2 FQNNGV were looked up in the germline V gene. The V end loses 4 bases and the J end loses 1 base, and a stretch of 10 bases separates them.